Reported below is one T cell receptor (beta chain). Its antigen is not known. This specimen comes from a study of neoadjuvant nivolumab and ipilimumab in lung cancer. Study-wide results and caveats: Resected tumors had greater TCR richness and clonality than uninvolved lung.

This table comes from immunoSEQ multiplex PCR, and its TCRdb copy is limited to in-frame clones, with some not included. The top ten clones hold 5.5% to 7.5% of a sample with 25,000 to 30,000 clones, approximately 80% of them seen once. Trimming took off 5 bases at V and 1 base at J, with 5 bases between the two ends. The CDR3 has 12 residues. CDR1 and CDR2 (germline): MNHEY, SVGAGI. The sequence was collected from an adult with non-small cell lung cancer. The rearrangement links TRBV6-5 to TRBJ1-1; maybe TRBD1 (5 bases). The sequenced sample was peripheral blood, obtained before neoadjuvant nivolumab, alone or with ipilimumab. The CDR3: CASSGANTEAFF. The CDR3 nucleotides are TGTGCCAGCAGTGGGGCGAACACTGAAGCTTTCTTT.